The rows below give T cell receptor beta chains drawn from one sample of a study of CD8+CD57+ T cells in acquired aplastic anemia. TCRdb reprocessed the reads via MiXCR and lists one record per CDR3 protein. The sample has under 200,000 distinct CDR3 sequences, approximately 60% seen once. Sequencing was done on a sample of sorted CD4+, CD8+, or CD8+CD57+ T cells (not recorded which) from PBMCs. The receptors originated from a human donor in good health. CDR3s include the opening cysteine and the closing phenylalanine or tryptophan. Each record gives: V gene, J gene, D gene, clone size, CDR3 DNA, CDR3 protein. D genes are given only for firm matches. Clone size is stated in some rows and not others, as once, few, many or a class when expanded.

v_gene: TRBV29-1; j_gene: TRBJ2-1; d_gene: TRBD2; abundance: -; CDR3nt: TGCAGCGTCCTCGGGGGACTAGCGGTATACAATGAGCAGTTCTTC; CDR3aa: CSVLGGLAVYNEQFF
v_gene: TRBV7-9; j_gene: TRBJ2-7; d_gene: -; abundance: -; CDR3nt: TGTGCCAGCAGCACCACTACTGGCTGGGAGCAGTACTTC; CDR3aa: CASSTTTGWEQYF
v_gene: TRBV2; j_gene: TRBJ2-7; d_gene: -; abundance: -; CDR3nt: TGTGCCAGCAGTGAAGCGAGCTGGACCGACGTGGGGTCCTACGAGCAGTACTTC; CDR3aa: CASSEASWTDVGSYEQYF
v_gene: TRBV7-9; j_gene: TRBJ2-7; d_gene: TRBD2; abundance: -; CDR3nt: TGTGCCAGCAGCAACGCGGGGGGAGCTTTGGAGCAGTACTTC; CDR3aa: CASSNAGGALEQYF
v_gene: TRBV12-3/TRBV12-4; j_gene: TRBJ2-7; d_gene: -; abundance: few; CDR3nt: TGTGCCAGCAGTGTAGAGACCTCCTACGAGCAGTACTTC; CDR3aa: CASSVETSYEQYF
v_gene: TRBV9; j_gene: TRBJ1-5; d_gene: -; abundance: many; CDR3nt: TGTGCCAGCAGCGTAGAGGACCTATCTGGAGCTCAGCCCCAGCATTTT; CDR3aa: CASSVEDLSGAQPQHF
v_gene: TRBV7-9; j_gene: TRBJ2-1; d_gene: TRBD2; abundance: many; CDR3nt: TGTGCCAGCAGCTTCGGACTAGCGGGATTTTTTGAGCAGTTCTTC; CDR3aa: CASSFGLAGFFEQFF
v_gene: TRBV5-6; j_gene: TRBJ2-3; d_gene: -; abundance: many; CDR3nt: TGTGCCAGCAGCTTGGGATCCGGGGGCACAGATACGCAGTATTTT; CDR3aa: CASSLGSGGTDTQYF
v_gene: TRBV7-3; j_gene: TRBJ2-7; d_gene: -; abundance: -; CDR3nt: TGTGCCAGCAGCCTAGGTCCAGGGAACTACGAGCAGTACTTC; CDR3aa: CASSLGPGNYEQYF
v_gene: TRBV20-1; j_gene: TRBJ1-5; d_gene: -; abundance: -; CDR3nt: TGCAGTGCTAGCCTTACAGGGTCTGGGCAGCCCCAGCATTTT; CDR3aa: CSASLTGSGQPQHF
v_gene: TRBV9; j_gene: TRBJ2-1; d_gene: TRBD2; abundance: many; CDR3nt: TGTGCCAGCAGCACTAGCGGGTCAGCCTACAATGAGCAGTTCTTC; CDR3aa: CASSTSGSAYNEQFF
v_gene: TRBV7-6; j_gene: TRBJ2-7; d_gene: TRBD1; abundance: -; CDR3nt: TGTGCCAGCAGCGGTGGGGGGACAGGGGTTTTCTTC; CDR3aa: CASSGGGTGVFF
v_gene: TRBV4-1; j_gene: TRBJ2-2; d_gene: -; abundance: -; CDR3nt: TGCGCCAGCACGACGGAGGGGGATGTCGGGGAGCTGTTTTTT; CDR3aa: CASTTEGDVGELFF
v_gene: TRBV25-1; j_gene: TRBJ1-1; d_gene: -; abundance: -; CDR3nt: TGTGCCAGCATACGGGACAAGGCCACTGAAGCTTTCTTT; CDR3aa: CASIRDKATEAFF
v_gene: TRBV5-8; j_gene: TRBJ2-7; d_gene: -; abundance: -; CDR3nt: TGTGCCAGCAGCTTTGCCCGGGGATTCTACGAGCAGTACTTC; CDR3aa: CASSFARGFYEQYF